These 16 T cell receptor beta chains were sequenced from one sample in a study of T cells in Graves' hyperthyroidism and ophthalmopathy. The TCR beta CDR3 regions underwent amplification using RNA transcripts as the source. HTBI primers were employed in a first-round RT-PCR of the TCR CDR3. Using its own MiXCR run on the multiplex PCR reads, TCRdb lists one record per CDR3 protein. Here the sample spans hundreds of thousands of distinct CDR3 sequences, about 45% being singletons. The sequencing input was peripheral blood or thyroid tissue (not recorded which). Every receptor here comes from an adult man with Graves' disease, either hyperthyroidism or ophthalmopathy (not recorded which).

This clonotype has more than one count but fewer than ten. This sequence joins TRBV7-9 and TRBJ2-7; D call uncertain. CDR1 and CDR2 from the germline V gene are SEHNR and FQNEAQ (reference sequence). Trimming removed 3 bases from V and 1 base from J, with 13 bases in between. The CDR3 extends over 15 amino acids. For the CDR3, the DNA is TGTGCCAGCAGCTTGTTAGGCCTTCAGTCCTACGAGCAGTACTTC. It yields the protein CASSLLGLQSYEQYF.

The chain carries TRBV29-1 and TRBJ2-2, with TRBD1 identical over 9 bases. V lost 6 bases, J lost 7 bases, and 9 bases stayed unmatched. The germline gives CDR1 SQVTM, CDR2 ANQGSEA. The CDR3 is made up of 14 amino acids. The CDR3 DNA is TGCAGCGTCAGAGCGACAGGGGGGGGCGGGGAGCTGTTTTTT. As protein: CSVRATGGGGELFF.

CDR3 DNA: TGTGCCAGCAGCCAGGACGCTGAAGCTTTCTTT. Translated: CASSQDAEAFF. The chain recombines TRBV7-9 with TRBJ1-1; D not certain. V was clipped by 5 bases and J by 6 bases, with 7 bases between them. The CDR3 extends over 11 amino acids. Germline CDR1 reads SEHNR; CDR2 reads FQNEAQ (reference sequence).

The gene calls are TRBV25-1 and TRBJ1-6, with TRBD1 identical over 7 bases. The germline CDR1 and CDR2 sequences are MGHDK and SYGVNS. The CDR3 has 16 residues. Trimming at V came to 6 bases and at J to 5 bases, leaving 10 bases not matched to a gene. CDR3 coding DNA: TGTGCCAGCAGCGTCTCGACAGGGACCAATAATTCACCCCTCCACTTT. Protein sequence: CASSVSTGTNNSPLHF.

V usage is TRBV14 and J usage is TRBJ1-1; D perhaps matches TRBD1 (5 bases). The CDR3 consists of 16 residues. The V end lost 4 bases, the J end lost 1 base, and 16 bases lay between the germline ends. The V gene's germline CDR1 is SGHDN and CDR2 FVKESK. The CDR3 is CASSRMTVGGNTEAFF. DNA of the CDR3: TGTGCCAGCAGCCGAATGACAGTGGGCGGGAACACTGAAGCTTTCTTT.

The chain uses TRBV20-1 and TRBJ2-3; 8 bases are a match to TRBD2. Per germline, CDR1 DFQATT and CDR2 SNEGSKA (reference sequence). V shed 2 bases, J shed 3 bases, and the junction held 7 bases outside the gene matches. This CDR3 is built from 15 residues. In nucleotides, the CDR3 is TGCAGTGCTAGACGCGGGGGGCTCGTGACAGATACGCAGTATTTT. This codes for CSARRGGLVTDTQYF.

This clonotype has at least ten counts. The V gene is TRBV7-9, the J gene TRBJ2-7; D remains unclear. The germline V gene encodes CDR1 SEHNR and CDR2 FQNEAQ (reference sequence). The CDR3 has 11 amino acids. The germline V and J ends were trimmed by 6 bases and 0 bases, with 3 bases remaining between them. This chain's CDR3 is CASSRSYEQYF. The CDR3 region has the DNA TGTGCCAGCAGTCGCTCCTACGAGCAGTACTTC.

The V and J genes are TRBV6-1 and TRBJ1-2, with D possibly TRBD1 on 6 matching bases. The V and J ends lost 6 bases and 2 bases respectively, with 16 bases between them. Germline V gene sequence: CDR1 MNHNS, CDR2 SASEGT. The CDR3 length is 15 residues. The CDR3 loop is CASRDDWTVNYGYTF. The CDR3, as DNA: TGTGCCAGCAGAGACGATTGGACAGTAAACTATGGCTACACCTTC.

The V call is TRBV7-8, the J call TRBJ1-2; TRBD1 matches at 9 bases. The ends lost 1 base at V and 4 bases at J; junction bases unmatched: 7. This CDR3 is built from 16 residues. Germline V gives CDR1 SGHVS, CDR2 FQNEAQ. CDR3 sequence: CASSLGPTGGGYGYTF. The CDR3 DNA reads TGTGCCAGCAGCTTAGGCCCAACAGGGGGCGGCTATGGCTACACCTTC.

This clonotype was seen many times. V usage is TRBV5-4 and J usage is TRBJ2-5; 11 nucleotides line up with TRBD2. The CDR3 runs to 15 residues. With V trimmed by 5 bases and J by 0 bases, 3 bases remained unmatched. Per the germline V gene, CDR1 is SGHNT and CDR2 is YYREEE (reference sequence). As DNA, the CDR3 is TGTGCCAGCAGTCGGACTAGCGGGTACCAAGAGACCCAGTACTTC. Translated: CASSRTSGYQETQYF.

J is TRBJ1-6 and V is TRBV5-4; D is perhaps TRBD1 (6 bases). V lost 4 bases, J lost 8 bases, and 16 bases lay in between. The CDR3 contains 15 residues. The V gene's germline CDR1 is SGHNT and CDR2 YYREEE (reference sequence). As DNA, the CDR3 is TGTGCCAGCAGCGCCACAGGGTACCGTGATTCACCCCTCCACTTT. Its translation: CASSATGYRDSPLHF. Together with reference TRBV5-4 and TRBJ1-6, the CDR3 gives the full variable domain: ETGVTQSPTHLIKTRGQQVTLRCSSQSGHNTVSWYQQALGQGPQFIFQYYREEENGRGNFPPRFSGLQFPNYSSELNVNALELDDSALYLCASSATGYRDSPLHFGNGTRLTVT.

The V call is TRBV20-1, the J call TRBJ2-5; possible D gene TRBD1, 5 bases. Trimming took off 1 base at V and 2 bases at J, with 11 bases between the two ends. CDR3 length: 14 amino acids. Per germline, CDR1 DFQATT and CDR2 SNEGSKA (reference sequence). The CDR3 sequence: CSARAAAGQETQYF. The CDR3 DNA reads TGCAGTGCTAGAGCCGCGGCAGGGCAAGAGACCCAGTACTTC.

This clonotype was seen many times. This chain connects TRBV5-1 to TRBJ1-2; D is possibly TRBD1 (5 bases). V shed 0 bases and J shed 6 bases, with 9 bases lying between them. This CDR3 region has 13 residues. Germline values: CDR1 SGHRS, CDR2 YFSETQ. CDR3 residues: CASSLEGVDGYTF. CDR3 DNA sequence: TGCGCCAGCAGCTTGGAAGGGGTCGATGGCTACACCTTC. Based on the CDR3 plus reference TRBV5-1 and TRBJ1-2, the full variable domain is KAGVTQTPRYLIKTRGQQVTLSCSPISGHRSVSWYQQTPGQGLQFLFEYFSETQRNKGNFPGRFSGRQFSNSRSEMNVSTLELGDSALYLCASSLEGVDGYTFGSGTRLTVV.

This clonotype was observed a few times. The chain is built from TRBV29-1 and TRBJ1-1; a weak D match, TRBD1 (6 bases). V gave up 7 bases and J gave up 2 bases, with 11 bases separating them. The CDR3 runs 12 residues. The V gene's germline CDR1 is SQVTM and CDR2 ANQGSEA. CDR3 sequence: CSGRDTNTEAFF. Written as DNA, the CDR3 is TGCAGCGGGCGGGACACCAACACTGAAGCTTTCTTT.

The chain couples TRBV5-1 to TRBJ2-7, with 9 bases that match TRBD1. V was pared by 4 bases and J by 5 bases, with 7 bases of the junction left unmatched. CDR1 and CDR2 (germline): SGHRS, YFSETQ. The CDR3 extends over 14 amino acids. In DNA, the CDR3 is TGCGCCAGCAGCCGCCGCACAGGGGGCGACGAGCAGTACTTC. Amino acids: CASSRRTGGDEQYF.

At least ten counts were recorded for this clonotype. The V gene is TRBV29-1, the J gene TRBJ1-2, with D maybe TRBD1 (5 bases). The CDR3 sequence is 15 residues long. Trimming stripped 5 bases from V and 0 bases from J, with 16 bases between. Germline assignment: CDR1 SQVTM and CDR2 ANQGSEA. This CDR3 reads CSVYGREKSNYGYTF. CDR3 sequence (DNA): TGCAGCGTTTACGGCAGGGAGAAATCTAACTATGGCTACACCTTC.